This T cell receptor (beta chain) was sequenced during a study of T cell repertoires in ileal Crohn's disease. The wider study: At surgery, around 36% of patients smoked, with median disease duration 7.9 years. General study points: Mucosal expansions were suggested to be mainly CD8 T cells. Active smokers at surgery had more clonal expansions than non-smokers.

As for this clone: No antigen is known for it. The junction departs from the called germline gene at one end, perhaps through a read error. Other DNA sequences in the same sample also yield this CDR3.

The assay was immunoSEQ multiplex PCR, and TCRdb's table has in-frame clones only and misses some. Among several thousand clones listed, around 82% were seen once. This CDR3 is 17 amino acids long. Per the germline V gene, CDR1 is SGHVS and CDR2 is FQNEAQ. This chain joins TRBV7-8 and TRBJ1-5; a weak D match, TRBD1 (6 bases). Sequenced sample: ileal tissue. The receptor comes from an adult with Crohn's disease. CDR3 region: CASSFSWGGYLNQPQHF. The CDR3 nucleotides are TGTGCTAGCAGCTTCTCTTGGGGGGGCTATCTCAATCAGCCCCAGCATTTT.